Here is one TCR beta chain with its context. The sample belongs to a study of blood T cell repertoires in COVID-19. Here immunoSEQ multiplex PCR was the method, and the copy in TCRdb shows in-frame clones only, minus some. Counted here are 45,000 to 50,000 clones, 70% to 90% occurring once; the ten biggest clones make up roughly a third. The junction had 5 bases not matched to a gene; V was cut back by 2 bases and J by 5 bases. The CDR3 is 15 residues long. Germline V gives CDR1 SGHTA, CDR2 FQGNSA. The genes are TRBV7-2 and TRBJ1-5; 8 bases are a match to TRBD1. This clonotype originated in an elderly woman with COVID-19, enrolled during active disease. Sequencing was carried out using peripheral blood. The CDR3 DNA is TGTGCCAGCAGCTTACGGACAGGGCGAGATCAGCCCCAGCATTTT. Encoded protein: CASSLRTGRDQPQHF.